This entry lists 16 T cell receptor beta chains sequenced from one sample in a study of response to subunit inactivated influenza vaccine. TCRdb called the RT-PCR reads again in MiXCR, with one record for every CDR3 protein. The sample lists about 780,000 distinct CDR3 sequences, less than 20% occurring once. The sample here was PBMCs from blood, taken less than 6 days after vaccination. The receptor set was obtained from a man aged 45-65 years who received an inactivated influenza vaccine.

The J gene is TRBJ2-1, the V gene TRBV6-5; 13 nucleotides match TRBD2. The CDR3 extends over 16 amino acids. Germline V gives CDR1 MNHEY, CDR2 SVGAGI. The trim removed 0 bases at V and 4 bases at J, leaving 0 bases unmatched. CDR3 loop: CASSYSTSGRYNEQFF. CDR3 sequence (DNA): TGTGCCAGCAGTTACTCGACTAGCGGGAGGTACAATGAGCAGTTCTTC.

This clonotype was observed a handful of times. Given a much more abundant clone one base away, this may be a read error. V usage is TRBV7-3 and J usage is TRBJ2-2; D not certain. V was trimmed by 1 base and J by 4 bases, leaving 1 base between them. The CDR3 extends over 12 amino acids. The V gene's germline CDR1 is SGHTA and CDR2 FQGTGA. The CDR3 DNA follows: TGTGCCAGCAGCTTAATCACCGGGGAGCTGTTTTTT. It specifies CASSLITGELFF.

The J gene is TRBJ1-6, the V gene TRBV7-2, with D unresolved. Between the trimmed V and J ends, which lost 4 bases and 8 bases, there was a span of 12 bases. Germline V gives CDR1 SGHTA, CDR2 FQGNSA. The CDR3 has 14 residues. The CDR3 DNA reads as TGTGCCAGCAGCTACCGGACTGGGGATTCACCCCTCCACTTT. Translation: CASSYRTGDSPLHF.

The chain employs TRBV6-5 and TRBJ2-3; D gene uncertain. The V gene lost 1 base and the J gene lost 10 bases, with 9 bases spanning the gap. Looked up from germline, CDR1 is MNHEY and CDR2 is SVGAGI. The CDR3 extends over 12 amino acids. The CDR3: CASSYFSGPQYF. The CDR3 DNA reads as TGTGCCAGCAGTTACTTTTCTGGCCCGCAGTATTTT.

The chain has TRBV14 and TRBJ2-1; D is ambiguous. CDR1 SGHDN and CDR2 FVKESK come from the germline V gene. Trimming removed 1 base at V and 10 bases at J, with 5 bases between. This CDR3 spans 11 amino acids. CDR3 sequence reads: CASSQAEEQFF. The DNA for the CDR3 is TGTGCCAGCAGCCAAGCGGAGGAGCAGTTCTTC.

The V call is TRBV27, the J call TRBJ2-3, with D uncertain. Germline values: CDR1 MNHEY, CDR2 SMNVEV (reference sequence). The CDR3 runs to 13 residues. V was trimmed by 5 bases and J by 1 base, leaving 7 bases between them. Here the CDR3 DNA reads TGTGCCAGCAGTAAAGTGGGCACAGATACGCAGTATTTT. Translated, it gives CASSKVGTDTQYF.

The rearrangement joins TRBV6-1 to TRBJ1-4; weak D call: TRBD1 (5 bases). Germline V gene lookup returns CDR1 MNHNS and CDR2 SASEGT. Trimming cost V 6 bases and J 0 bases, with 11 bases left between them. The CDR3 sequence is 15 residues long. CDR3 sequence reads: CASSRRGSTNEKLFF. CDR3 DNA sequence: TGTGCCAGCAGCCGTAGGGGATCAACTAATGAAAAACTGTTTTTT.

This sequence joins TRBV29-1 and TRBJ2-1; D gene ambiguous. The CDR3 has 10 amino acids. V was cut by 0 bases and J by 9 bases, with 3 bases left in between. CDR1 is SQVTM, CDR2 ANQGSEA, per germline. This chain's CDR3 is CSVEDPEQFF. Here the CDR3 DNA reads TGCAGCGTTGAAGACCCTGAGCAGTTCTTC.

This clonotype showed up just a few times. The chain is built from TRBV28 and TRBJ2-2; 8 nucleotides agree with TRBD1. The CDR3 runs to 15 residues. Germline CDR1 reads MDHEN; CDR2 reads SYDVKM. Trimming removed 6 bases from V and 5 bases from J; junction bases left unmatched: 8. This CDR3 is CASSSGQGRTGELFF. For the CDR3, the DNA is TGTGCCAGCAGCTCTGGACAGGGAAGGACCGGGGAGCTGTTTTTT.

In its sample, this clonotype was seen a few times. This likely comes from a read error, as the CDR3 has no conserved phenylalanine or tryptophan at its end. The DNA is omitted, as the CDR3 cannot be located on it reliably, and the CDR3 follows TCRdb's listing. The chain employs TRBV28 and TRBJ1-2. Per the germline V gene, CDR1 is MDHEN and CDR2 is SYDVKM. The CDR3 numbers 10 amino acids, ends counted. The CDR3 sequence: CASSGNWMVV.

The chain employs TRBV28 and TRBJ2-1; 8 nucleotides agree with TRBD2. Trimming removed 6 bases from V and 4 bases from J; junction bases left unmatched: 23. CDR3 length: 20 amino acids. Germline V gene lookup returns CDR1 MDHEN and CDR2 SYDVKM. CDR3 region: CASSPNWGGGTEFGYNEQFF. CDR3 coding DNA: TGTGCCAGCAGCCCCAATTGGGGCGGGGGGACCGAGTTCGGTTACAATGAGCAGTTCTTC.

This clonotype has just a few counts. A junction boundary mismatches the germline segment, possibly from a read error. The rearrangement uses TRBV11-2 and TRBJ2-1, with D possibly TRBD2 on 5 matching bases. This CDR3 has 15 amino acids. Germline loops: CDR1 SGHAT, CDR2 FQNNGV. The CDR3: CASSHIGGLAEHQRF. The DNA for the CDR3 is TGTGCCAGCAGCCATATCGGAGGTCTCGCGGAACACCAACGCTTC.

Written as DNA, the CDR3 is TGTGCCAGCAGGGCGGGGGATCGGTACGAGCAGTACTTC. Its protein is CASRAGDRYEQYF. The chain combines TRBV6-2 or TRBV6-3 with TRBJ2-7; 7 nucleotides align to TRBD2. The CDR3 loop spans 13 amino acids. Per the germline V gene, CDR1 is MNHEY and CDR2 is SVGEGT. V dropped 6 bases and J dropped 4; count of bases not matched to a gene: 6.

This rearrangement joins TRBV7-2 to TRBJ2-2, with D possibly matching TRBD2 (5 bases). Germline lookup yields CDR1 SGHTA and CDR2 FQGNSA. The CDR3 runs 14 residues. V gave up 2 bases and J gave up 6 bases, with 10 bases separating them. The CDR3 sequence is CASSLLKGAGELFF. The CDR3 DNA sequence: TGTGCCAGCAGCTTATTGAAGGGAGCCGGGGAGCTGTTTTTT.

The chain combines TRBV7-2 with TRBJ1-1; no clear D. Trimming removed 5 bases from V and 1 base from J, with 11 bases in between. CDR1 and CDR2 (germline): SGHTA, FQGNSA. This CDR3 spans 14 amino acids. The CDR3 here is CASSRKSPNTEAFF. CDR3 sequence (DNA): TGTGCCAGCAGCCGGAAGAGCCCGAACACTGAAGCTTTCTTT.

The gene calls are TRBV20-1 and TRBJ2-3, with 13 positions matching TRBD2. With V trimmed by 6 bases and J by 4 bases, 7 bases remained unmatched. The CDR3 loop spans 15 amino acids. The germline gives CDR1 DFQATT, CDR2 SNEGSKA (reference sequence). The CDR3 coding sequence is TGCAGTGCCCAACTAGCGGGGGGGCGAGCAGATACGCAGTATTTT. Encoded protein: CSAQLAGGRADTQYF.